What follows describes a single T cell receptor beta chain. The antigen is unknown. Given a much more abundant clone one base away, this may be a read error. Sequencing libraries for TCR beta were prepared with iRepertoire HTBI primers and Arm-PCR of CDR3 regions. From the multiplex PCR reads, TCRdb called clonotypes with MiXCR, one entry per CDR3 protein. In the table there are roughly 400,000 distinct CDR3 sequences, less than 25% of which are singletons. The V gene's germline CDR1 is MNHEY and CDR2 SMNVEV (reference sequence). The CDR3 is 11 amino acids. The entry originates in a study of regulatory T cells in long-lasting Graves disease. Overall study context: Persistent cases took antithyroid drugs over 5 years and stayed TSH receptor antibody positive. Findings and caveats of the study: Among persistent patients, a larger number of public clonotypes were shared (approximately 3,000) than among newly diagnosed patients (just over 950).

Time point specified: persistent/refractory GD, antithyroid drugs over 5 years with positive TRAb. PBMCs provided the RNA from which the TCR library was made. The sample was peripheral blood mononuclear cells (PBMCs), taken when the disease was refractory, from a patient treated with antithyroid drugs. This rearrangement joins TRBV27 to TRBJ1-1; D not certain. This TCR came from a female donor with Graves disease. The chain's CDR3 is CVSLHKTEAFF. The CDR3 DNA sequence: TGTGTCAGTTTGCATAAAACTGAGGCTTTCTTT.